This T cell receptor beta chain was sequenced in a study of cytomegalovirus exposure and HLA in healthy donors. The wider study: A prior analysis found 100 million to 140 million unique TCR beta sequences from 170 million or so T cells.

This clone was seen a handful of times. Antigen unknown. 60 Vbeta and 13 Jbeta primers were used in PCR. Assay used: immunoSEQ multiplex PCR; TCRdb lists only in-frame clones, some missing. The top ten clones hold approximately 1.8% of a sample with approximately 210,000 clones, 60% to 80% of them seen once. Germline lookup yields CDR1 MNHEY and CDR2 SMNVEV (reference sequence). Trimming left V 2 bases short and J 5 bases short, with 15 bases between. CDR3 size: 15 residues. Study-wide points: A later examination showed that TCR association rates differed by HLA locus, with DRB1 most and HLA-C fewest. In terms of immune exposure information, only CMV serostatus was available. As confirmed in vitro, a few CMV-associated chains were specific for CMV antigens.

This receptor was obtained from a male donor in good health and CMV-seronegative. This chain uses TRBV27 with TRBJ1-1; a weak D match, TRBD1 (6 bases). Sequencing input: PBMCs. As DNA, the CDR3 is TGTGCCAGCAGTTTAAACAGGGCCCGGGAAACTGAAGCTTTCTTT. Amino acid sequence: CASSLNRARETEAFF.